Listed below are T cell receptor beta chains from one sample, sequenced in a study of post-analysis software for immune sequencing data. TCRdb itself ran the PCR reads through MiXCR, one entry per CDR3 protein. Seen here are hundreds of thousands of distinct CDR3 sequences, roughly 50% observed once, and the top ten hold approximately 4.4%. Sample: blood. The origin of the receptors is a girl between 10 and 17 years old with multiple sclerosis. The CDR3 runs from the conserved cysteine through the conserved F or W. Fields, in order: CDR3 DNA, CDR3 protein, J gene, clone size, V gene, D gene. A D gene is named only where the DNA matches it firmly. A row's size may be missing; if present it is once, few, many or a size class.

TGTGTCAGCAGTTTCGCAGCCTATGGCTACACCTTC CVSSFAAYGYTF TRBJ1-2 - TRBV12-3/TRBV12-4 -
TGTGCCAGCAGCTTAAGGGGGGCAGGGGGCTTCGCAGATACGCAGTATTTT CASSLRGAGGFADTQYF TRBJ2-3 - TRBV7-9 TRBD1
TGTGCCACCAACGCACTAGGGGATGAAAAACTGTTTTTT CATNALGDEKLFF TRBJ1-4 - TRBV7-9 -
TGCAGTGCCTACGACTACGCCCGCTCCTACAATGAGCAGTTCTTC CSAYDYARSYNEQFF TRBJ2-1 - TRBV20-1 -
TGCAGTGCTAGATCCCTCGGACAGACCCCGGGTGAAAAACTGTTTTTT CSARSLGQTPGEKLFF TRBJ1-4 once TRBV20-1 -
TGCGCCAGCAGCTCCGCCAAGATTCGGGGCGATTACAGTGACGAGCAGTACTTC CASSSAKIRGDYSDEQYF TRBJ2-7 - TRBV5-1 -
TGTGCCACCAGCAGAGATCGAACGGAAGCCTACGAGCAGTACTTC CATSRDRTEAYEQYF TRBJ2-7 - TRBV15 -
TGCAGTGTCGGGGGCGCCGGTGAAGCTTTCTTT CSVGGAGEAFF TRBJ1-1 - TRBV20-1 -
TGTGCCAGCAGTTACTCGCCGGGAACGGTCACAGATACGCAGTATTTT CASSYSPGTVTDTQYF TRBJ2-3 few TRBV6-5 -
TGTACCAGCAGACCCCCCGGACTAGTCGCTGAGCAGTACTTC CTSRPPGLVAEQYF TRBJ2-7 - TRBV6-5 TRBD2
TGCAGTGCCGCCCGGGGGGGAGCTACCCAAGAGACCCAGTACTTC CSAARGGATQETQYF TRBJ2-5 few TRBV20-1 TRBD2
TGTGCCAGCACCAAATGGGACAGGGGCTCCGAGCAGTACTTC CASTKWDRGSEQYF TRBJ2-7 few TRBV6-2/TRBV6-3 TRBD1
TGTGCCAGCAGCCAAGTGACCAGGGGTCGGTACGAGCAGTACTTC CASSQVTRGRYEQYF TRBJ2-7 - TRBV14 -
TGCGCCAGCAGCTCCGATCCGACAGGAACCACAGATACGCAGTATTTT CASSSDPTGTTDTQYF TRBJ2-3 - TRBV5-1 -
TGCAGCGTCACCGGGACAGGGTATGGCTACACCTTC CSVTGTGYGYTF TRBJ1-2 few TRBV29-1 TRBD1
TGCAGTGCTAGAGAACCTAGCGGGAGGGATGAGCAGTTCTTC CSAREPSGRDEQFF TRBJ2-1 - TRBV20-1 TRBD2
TGTGCCAGTAGTATCTTTTCGGGACAGGGATATGGCTACACCTTC CASSIFSGQGYGYTF TRBJ1-2 - TRBV19 TRBD1
TGTGCCAGCAGCTTGGGTTGGGGGACTGAAGCTTTCTTT CASSLGWGTEAFF TRBJ1-1 - TRBV7-8 -
TGTGCCACCAGCAGAGGGGACAGCTACACTGAAGCTTTCTTT CATSRGDSYTEAFF TRBJ1-1 - TRBV15 TRBD1
TGTGCCATCAGTGAGTTAAGGGACGCTGAAGCTTTCTTT CAISELRDAEAFF TRBJ1-1 few TRBV10-3 -
TGCAGTGCTAGAGTACCGGGAAACGACTACGAGCAGTACTTC CSARVPGNDYEQYF TRBJ2-7 - TRBV20-1 -
TGTGCCAGCACCCCGACGTTGGTAGTGGATGGCTACACCTTC CASTPTLVVDGYTF TRBJ1-2 - TRBV7-9 -
TGTGCCAGCAGCGCGGGTAGGGGAGAGACCCTGTACTTC CASSAGRGETLYF TRBJ2-5 - TRBV2 -
TGTGCCAGCAGTCCGGGGTCTAGATACAATGAGCAGTTCTTC CASSPGSRYNEQFF TRBJ2-1 - TRBV12-3/TRBV12-4 -
TGTGCCAGCAGGCCAACCGGGACTCCTGGCGATGAGCAGTTCTTC CASRPTGTPGDEQFF TRBJ2-1 - TRBV7-9 -
TGTGCCATCAGTGCGGCGGGGTTCGGCTATGGCTACACCTTC CAISAAGFGYGYTF TRBJ1-2 few TRBV10-3 -
TGCAGCGTTGACCGACAGGGGACCTCTCGGGGCTATGGCTACACCTTC CSVDRQGTSRGYGYTF TRBJ1-2 - TRBV29-1 TRBD1
TGCAGCTCTCCGGGTCCACTCTACGAGCAGTACTTC CSSPGPLYEQYF TRBJ2-7 few TRBV20-1 -
TGCGCCAGCAGCTTAACAGGGGGCTGGTACAATGAGCAGTTCTTC CASSLTGGWYNEQFF TRBJ2-1 - TRBV5-1 TRBD1
TGTGCCACCAGCAGAAACCTAGCGGGAGCCTCCTACGAGCAGTACTTC CATSRNLAGASYEQYF TRBJ2-7 - TRBV15 TRBD2
TGTGCCAGCAGTTTATCCTGGCAGAGGAACACCGGGGAGCTGTTTTTT CASSLSWQRNTGELFF TRBJ2-2 - TRBV27 -
TGTGCCAGTTCTAAGCGGGAACAAGAGACCCAGTACTTC CASSKREQETQYF TRBJ2-5 - TRBV7-3 TRBD2
TGCAGTGCCTCGTACGGACTAGCGGGAGACGAGCAGTACTTC CSASYGLAGDEQYF TRBJ2-7 - TRBV20-1 TRBD2
TGTGCCAGCAGCCCGCGTGGACTAGCGGGAGGAACGGAAGAGACCCAGTACTTC CASSPRGLAGGTEETQYF TRBJ2-5 - TRBV7-9 TRBD2
TGTGCCAGCAGCTTGGCCCGACAGGGTCGGGACTCCTACGAGCAGTACTTC CASSLARQGRDSYEQYF TRBJ2-7 once TRBV5-5 TRBD1
TGTGCCAGCAGTTACGGGGGGACAGGGGTGGTAGATACGCAGTATTTT CASSYGGTGVVDTQYF TRBJ2-3 - TRBV6-5 TRBD1
TGCAGCGTTGAAGCAGTGTACAATGAGCAGTTCTTC CSVEAVYNEQFF TRBJ2-1 - TRBV29-1 -
TGTGCCAGCAGCTTAAGGCCTTGGGGGGCGGAGCAGTTCTTC CASSLRPWGAEQFF TRBJ2-1 few TRBV7-3 -
TGTGCCAGCAGCCCACCATTCAGGGAGTATGGCTACACCTTC CASSPPFREYGYTF TRBJ1-2 - TRBV7-9 -
TGTGCCAGCAGTTCCCCCCCAGAGCGGGAGGACTCCTACGAGCAGTACTTC CASSSPPEREDSYEQYF TRBJ2-7 once TRBV6-6 TRBD2
TGCAGTGCTAGACCAACCTTACACTTAGCCAAAAACATTCAGTACTTC CSARPTLHLAKNIQYF TRBJ2-4 - TRBV20-1 -
TGTGCCAGCAGCTTGACAGGGAACCCCTACGAGCAGTACTTC CASSLTGNPYEQYF TRBJ2-7 - TRBV5-5 -
TGTGCCAGCAGCGGTCGGACAGGGGTTTCCTACGAGCAGTACTTC CASSGRTGVSYEQYF TRBJ2-7 - TRBV7-9 TRBD1
TGTGCCAGCAGCGGGATGGTGCACTCTGGGGCCAACGTCCTGACTTTC CASSGMVHSGANVLTF TRBJ2-6 - TRBV7-3 -
TGTGCCACCGCCTTAGGGGTGAGCGGGAGGGACAATGAGCAGTTCTTC CATALGVSGRDNEQFF TRBJ2-1 few TRBV24-1 TRBD2
TGTGCCAGCAGTCCCCTGAATAATGAAAAACTGTTTTTT CASSPLNNEKLFF TRBJ1-4 - TRBV6-5 -
TGTGCCAGCAGCTCCATCGAAGAGACCCAGTACTTC CASSSIEETQYF TRBJ2-5 - TRBV7-9 -
TGTGCCAGCAGTTTCGGGACTAGCGGGGCCACAGATACGCAGTATTTT CASSFGTSGATDTQYF TRBJ2-3 - TRBV12-3/TRBV12-4 TRBD2
TGCGCCAGCAGCTTGAACGTAATCTCCTACAATGAGCAGTTCTTC CASSLNVISYNEQFF TRBJ2-1 - TRBV5-1 -
TGTGCCAGCAGTTACAAGAGGACAGGGATCTCCTACGAGCAGTACTTC CASSYKRTGISYEQYF TRBJ2-7 few TRBV6-2/TRBV6-3 TRBD1
TGTACTAGCAGCTTAGCGTGGAGACAGGGGGAGGGAGAGACCCAGTACTTC CTSSLAWRQGEGETQYF TRBJ2-5 few TRBV7-7 TRBD1
TGTGCCTCACGGCCGGACAGGGGGAGTGAAAAACTGTTTTTT CASRPDRGSEKLFF TRBJ1-4 once TRBV10-3 TRBD1
TGTGCCAGCGACCAGCAGGGACGACGGTACTTC CASDQQGRRYF TRBJ2-4 - TRBV25-1 -
TGTGCCAGCAGCTTAAATCCCGCGGCTACTAGGGACAATGAGCAGTTCTTC CASSLNPAATRDNEQFF TRBJ2-1 - TRBV7-3 -